The 27 T cell receptor beta chains presented below share a single source sample, sequenced in a study of identical twins' blood T cells. Each CDR3 protein is one row after TCRdb ran MiXCR on the 5' RACE reads. The sample carries 300,000 to 450,000 distinct CDR3 sequences, more than 25% recorded once. Sequenced sample: PBMCs. All receptors come from a woman between 18 and 55 years old in good health.

This clonotype was found a few times. The V gene is TRBV7-8, the J gene TRBJ1-3, with unresolved D. V lost 3 bases, J lost 2 bases, and 14 bases lay in between. The V gene's germline CDR1 is SGHVS and CDR2 FQNEAQ. The CDR3 consists of 16 residues. CDR3 bases: TGTGCCAGCAGCTTTAGCAGGAGCGGCACTGGAAACACCATATATTTT. Translating it yields CASSFSRSGTGNTIYF.

This clonotype was counted many times. The J gene is TRBJ2-5, the V gene TRBV5-1; D gene uncertain. The CDR3 consists of 13 residues. Germline V gives CDR1 SGHRS, CDR2 YFSETQ. With 0 bases removed from V and 2 bases from J, the gap between germline ends came to 5 bases. The CDR3, as DNA: TGCGCCAGCAGCTTGGCCGTACAAGAGACCCAGTACTTC. It translates to CASSLAVQETQYF.

The V gene is TRBV6-2 or TRBV6-3, the J gene TRBJ2-1; weak D call: TRBD2 (6 bases). Trimming took 6 bases from V and 9 from J, leaving 27 bases between them. Germline CDR1 reads MNHEY; CDR2 reads SVGEGT. The CDR3 totals 17 residues. The CDR3 DNA sequence: TGTGCCAGCAGCCTGGACTTAGCGGATACTAGAAATGGTGAGCAGTTCTTC. This sequence encodes CASSLDLADTRNGEQFF.

On this clonotype itself: This CDR3 is missing its conserved last phenylalanine or tryptophan, likely due to a read error. The chain uses TRBV5-4 and TRBJ1-2, with no clear D. V lost 2 bases, J lost 7 bases, and 15 bases lay in between. Germline assignment: CDR1 SGHNT and CDR2 YYREEE (reference sequence). This CDR3 is 14 amino acids long. DNA of the CDR3: TGTGCCAGCAGCTTCCCCTCGGGTGGGTTTGGCTACACCTTA. It specifies CASSFPSGGFGYTL.

This clonotype was counted a few times. The gene calls are TRBV27 and TRBJ1-4; D is undetermined. Germline V CDR1 and CDR2: MNHEY, SMNVEV (reference sequence). The CDR3 runs 13 residues. Trimming pared 1 base from V and 5 bases from J, leaving 5 bases between. The CDR3 DNA is TGTGCCAGCAGTTTATTCATCAATGAAAAACTGTTTTTT. It codes for CASSLFINEKLFF.

The table lists this clonotype with a few counts. The chain couples TRBV20-1 to TRBJ2-2, with 7 bases identical to TRBD1. CDR1 is DFQATT and CDR2 is SNEGSKA in the germline V gene (reference sequence). Unmatched junction bases numbered 5, after V lost 6 bases and J lost 1 base. This CDR3 spans 14 amino acids. The CDR3 sequence: CSALRTGNTGELFF. CDR3 nucleotides: TGCAGTGCCCTCAGGACAGGGAACACCGGGGAGCTGTTTTTT.

This clonotype was observed a handful of times. The chain couples TRBV19 to TRBJ1-2; 9 bases match TRBD1. Germline assignment: CDR1 LNHDA and CDR2 SQIVND (reference sequence). There are 16 residues in the CDR3. J gave up 4 bases and V 5 bases, and 11 bases lay outside the gene matches. CDR3 residues: CASSPTAGQGIYGYTF. CDR3 coding DNA: TGTGCCAGTAGTCCGACTGCGGGACAGGGAATCTATGGCTACACCTTC.

J is TRBJ1-4 and V is TRBV6-6; D remains ambiguous. V was trimmed by 8 bases and J by 2 bases, leaving 9 bases between them. Germline lookup yields CDR1 MNHNY and CDR2 SVGAGI (reference sequence). The CDR3 loop spans 13 amino acids. The CDR3 DNA reads TGTGCCAGCCGCCGGACCACTAATGAAAAACTGTTTTTT. Amino acids: CASRRTTNEKLFF.

At least ten counts were recorded for this clonotype. The CDR3 sequence is CSVEGGNGADTQYF. The CDR3 nucleotides are TGCAGCGTTGAAGGCGGGAACGGGGCAGATACGCAGTATTTT. The rearrangement joins TRBV29-1 to TRBJ2-3, with D possibly being TRBD2 (6 bases). The CDR3 runs to 14 residues. Germline assignment: CDR1 SQVTM and CDR2 ANQGSEA. V was clipped by 1 base and J by 4 bases, with 12 bases between them.

This clonotype was counted a few times. At one end, the junction sequence differs from germline, possibly due to a read error. The chain employs TRBV7-2 and TRBJ1-6; D not certain. Germline-derived CDR1 and CDR2 are SGHTA and FQGNSA. This CDR3 comprises 13 residues. CDR3 protein: CANSLGPYRPLHF. In nucleotides, the CDR3 is TGTGCCAACAGCTTAGGACCTTACCGCCCCCTCCACTTT. Variable domain in full (rest from reference TRBV7-2 and TRBJ1-6): GAGVSQSPSNKVTEKGKDVELRCDPISGHTALYWYRQSLGQGLEFLIYFQGNSAPDKSGLPSDRFSAERTGGSVSTLTIQRTQQEDSAVYLCANSLGPYRPLHFGNGTRLTVT.

This clonotype occurred a few times. The chain has TRBV5-1 and TRBJ2-5, with TRBD2 as a possible D gene (5 bases). CDR3 length: 12 residues. In germline, CDR1 is SGHRS, CDR2 YFSETQ. The ends were cut back, 5 bases at V and 3 bases at J, with 8 bases in the middle. The CDR3 loop reads CASRTNEETQYF. CDR3 DNA sequence: TGCGCCAGCAGGACTAACGAAGAGACCCAGTACTTC.

Concerning this clonotype itself: The limits of the CDR3 on the DNA are not certain, so only TCRdb's listed CDR3 is given. This sequence joins TRBV6-1 and TRBJ2-2; TRBD1 reflects the table's D call only, with no check against the DNA. The germline gives CDR1 MNHNS, CDR2 SASEGT. The CDR3 comprises 14 residues, both ends counted. The CDR3 loop reads CASILGGHTGELFF.

The rearrangement joins TRBV29-1 to TRBJ1-1; possibly TRBD1 for D (5 bases). V lost 7 bases, J lost 5 bases, and 14 bases lay in between. This CDR3 comprises 12 residues. CDR1 and CDR2 (germline): SQVTM, ANQGSEA. CDR3 protein: CSATQWGTEAFF. The CDR3 DNA reads TGCAGCGCTACGCAGTGGGGGACTGAAGCTTTCTTT.

The chain uses TRBV2 and TRBJ2-7; D gene ambiguous. Germline loops: CDR1 SNHLY, CDR2 FYNNEI. The CDR3 spans 11 residues. V lost 4 bases and J 4 bases, leaving 5 bases between the germline ends. CDR3 sequence: CASSAGYEQYF. In DNA form, the CDR3 reads TGTGCCAGCAGTGCGGGTTACGAGCAGTACTTC.

This clonotype has ten or more counts. The chain has TRBV6-1 and TRBJ2-3, with D maybe TRBD2 (6 bases). CDR1 and CDR2 from the germline V gene are MNHNS and SASEGT. The CDR3 consists of 15 residues. V gave up 2 bases and J gave up 5 bases, with 14 bases separating them. This CDR3 is CASSERRRREDTQYF. The CDR3 DNA reads TGTGCCAGCAGTGAAAGGAGGAGGAGGGAAGATACGCAGTATTTT.

This clonotype was detected a few times. The chain couples TRBV9 to TRBJ2-5; 9 bases map to TRBD1. The CDR3 contains 14 residues. Germline values: CDR1 SGDLS, CDR2 YYNGEE. With 6 bases clipped from V and 2 bases from J, the junction kept 5 bases outside the gene matches. The CDR3 is CASTIGTGQETQYF. The CDR3 nucleotides are TGTGCCAGCACCATAGGGACAGGGCAAGAGACCCAGTACTTC.

This rearrangement joins TRBV7-2 to TRBJ2-3; no clear D. Germline CDR1 is SGHTA and CDR2 is FQGNSA. Trimming left V 1 base short and J 7 bases short, with 6 bases between. The CDR3 loop spans 12 amino acids. The CDR3 spells CASSLVGHTQYF. CDR3 nucleotide sequence: TGTGCCAGCAGCTTAGTCGGCCATACGCAGTATTTT.

The table lists this clonotype with a count of one. V gene TRBV3-1 combines with J gene TRBJ2-5; 10 bases are a match to TRBD2. The germline CDR1 and CDR2 sequences are LGHDT and YNNKEL (reference sequence). J gave up 0 bases and V 1 base, and 5 bases lay outside the gene matches. The CDR3 consists of 17 residues. The CDR3 here is CASSQGGSGGYQETQYF. The CDR3 region has the DNA TGTGCCAGCAGCCAAGGAGGTAGCGGGGGGTACCAAGAGACCCAGTACTTC.

The table lists this clonotype with a few counts. The chain has TRBV5-1 and TRBJ2-2; D is undetermined. Per germline, CDR1 SGHRS and CDR2 YFSETQ. CDR3 length: 15 amino acids. The V gene lost 0 bases and the J gene lost 1 base, with 7 bases spanning the gap. The CDR3 sequence is CASSLGFLNTGELFF. The DNA for the CDR3 is TGCGCCAGCAGCTTGGGGTTTCTGAACACCGGGGAGCTGTTTTTT.

The chain carries TRBV10-3 and TRBJ2-7, with a weak D call TRBD1 (6 bases). Germline lookup yields CDR1 ENHRY and CDR2 SYGVKD. Trimming removed 8 bases from V and 3 bases from J, with 17 bases in between. There are 14 residues in the CDR3. Written as DNA, the CDR3 is TGTGCCATCGGAGGCCGGGACACTTTCTACGAGCAGTACTTC. Translated: CAIGGRDTFYEQYF.

Remarks on this clonotype: Sequence at one end of the junction differs from germline and may be a read error. This chain connects TRBV29-1 to TRBJ2-5, with D possibly TRBD1 on 6 matching bases. From germline, CDR1 is SQVTM and CDR2 ANQGSEA. The CDR3 is 14 residues long. Here the CDR3 reads CSVEGQPVQETQYF. For the CDR3, the DNA is TGCAGCGTGGAAGGACAGCCTGTCCAAGAGACCCAGTACTTC.

This chain uses TRBV6-1 with TRBJ1-6; D is undetermined. Between the trimmed V and J ends, which lost 0 bases and 12 bases, there was a span of 6 bases. CDR1 and CDR2 from the germline V gene are MNHNS and SASEGT. The CDR3 is 12 residues long. As DNA, the CDR3 is TGTGCCAGCAGTGAAGCAGGAGGACCCCTCCACTTT. The encoded protein is CASSEAGGPLHF.

The V call is TRBV7-8, the J call TRBJ1-3; TRBD1 might be the D (6 bases). V was trimmed by 2 bases and J by 1 base, leaving 18 bases between them. Germline CDR1 SGHVS, CDR2 FQNEAQ. The CDR3 has 18 residues. The CDR3 reads CASSLRGDPRGSGNTIYF. The CDR3 bases are TGTGCCAGCAGCTTACGAGGAGACCCCAGGGGTTCTGGAAACACCATATATTTT.

This chain joins TRBV5-1 and TRBJ1-1; D possibly corresponds to TRBD1 (5 bases). The CDR3 loop spans 13 amino acids. V gave up 5 bases and J gave up 3 bases, with 11 bases separating them. CDR1 SGHRS and CDR2 YFSETQ come from the germline V gene. As DNA, the CDR3 is TGCGCCAGCAGTAATTCAGGGTACACTGAAGCTTTCTTT. Its protein is CASSNSGYTEAFF.

On this clonotype: The junction departs from the called germline gene at one end, perhaps through a read error. The chain recombines TRBV7-9 with TRBJ1-1; 7 positions match TRBD1. CDR3 length: 15 residues. Germline loops: CDR1 SEHNR, CDR2 FQNEAQ (reference sequence). The CDR3 is CVNSRTRDSGTEAFF. Here the CDR3 DNA reads TGTGTCAACAGCAGAACGAGGGACAGCGGCACTGAAGCCTTCTTT. Drawing the rest from reference TRBV7-9 and TRBJ1-1, the complete variable domain is DTGVSQNPRHKITKRGQNVTFRCDPISEHNRLYWYRQTLGQGPEFLTYFQNEAQLEKSRLLSDRFSAERPKGSFSTLEIQRTEQGDSAMYLCVNSRTRDSGTEAFFGQGTRLTVV.

This clonotype was detected only a few times. The rearrangement joins TRBV20-1 to TRBJ1-1; D is uncertain. Deletions cut 1 base from V and 4 bases from J, with 7 bases between. The CDR3 is 12 residues long. Germline V gene lookup returns CDR1 DFQATT and CDR2 SNEGSKA (reference sequence). The CDR3 protein is CSARAVGTEAFF. CDR3 in DNA: TGCAGTGCTAGAGCAGTGGGCACTGAAGCTTTCTTT.

The CDR3 DNA reads as TGTGCCAGCAGCTTATTCGTACGGGGGACTCAGCCCCAGCATTTT. Its translation is CASSLFVRGTQPQHF. The gene calls are TRBV7-8 and TRBJ1-5; tentative D call: TRBD1 (5 bases). Germline assignment: CDR1 SGHVS and CDR2 FQNEAQ. This CDR3 is built from 15 residues. Trimming cost V 2 bases and J 6 bases, with 14 bases left between them.